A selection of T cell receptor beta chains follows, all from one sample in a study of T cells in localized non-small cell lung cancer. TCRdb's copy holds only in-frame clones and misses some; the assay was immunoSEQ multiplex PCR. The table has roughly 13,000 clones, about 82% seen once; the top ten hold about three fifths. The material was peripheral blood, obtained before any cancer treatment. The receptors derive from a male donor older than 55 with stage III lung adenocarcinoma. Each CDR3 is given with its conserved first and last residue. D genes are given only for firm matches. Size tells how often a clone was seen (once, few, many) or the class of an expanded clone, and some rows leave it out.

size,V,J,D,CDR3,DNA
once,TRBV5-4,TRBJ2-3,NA,CASSLAQTVTDTQYF,TGTGCCAGCAGCTTGGCACAGACAGTCACAGATACGCAGTATTTT
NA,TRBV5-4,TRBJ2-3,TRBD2,CASSQGLAGHTDTQYF,TGTGCCAGCAGCCAGGGACTAGCGGGACACACAGATACGCAGTATTTT
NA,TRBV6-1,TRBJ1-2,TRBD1,CASSESTGYIYGYTF,TGTGCCAGCAGTGAATCGACAGGGTACATCTATGGCTACACCTTC
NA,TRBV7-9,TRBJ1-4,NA,CASTLPAGGTIEKLFF,TGTGCCAGCACGCTTCCCGCCGGCGGAACAATTGAAAAACTGTTTTTT
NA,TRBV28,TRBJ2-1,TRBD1,CASSLPTGYNEQFF,TGTGCCAGCAGTTTACCGACAGGGTACAATGAGCAGTTCTTC
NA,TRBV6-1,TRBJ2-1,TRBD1,CASSLGQGMGNEQFF,TGTGCCAGCAGTTTGGGACAGGGAATGGGGAATGAGCAGTTCTTC
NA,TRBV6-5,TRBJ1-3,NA,CASSYGGGIENTIYF,TGTGCCAGCAGTTACGGGGGGGGAATAGAAAACACCATATATTTT
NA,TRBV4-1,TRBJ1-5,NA,CASSQDRWADSNQPQHF,TGCGCCAGCAGCCAAGATAGGTGGGCAGATAGCAATCAGCCCCAGCATTTT
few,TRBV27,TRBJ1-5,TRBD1,CASSSGQGRSNQPQHF,TGTGCCAGCAGTTCGGGACAGGGGCGAAGCAATCAGCCCCAGCATTTT
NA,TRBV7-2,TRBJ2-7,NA,CASSLSGDYEQYF,TGTGCCAGCAGCTTATCAGGGGACTACGAGCAGTACTTC
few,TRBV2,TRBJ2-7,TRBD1,CASMGQGASYEQYF,TGTGCCAGCATGGGACAGGGGGCCTCCTACGAGCAGTACTTC
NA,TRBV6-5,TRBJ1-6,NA,CASRAISSYNSPLHF,TGTGCCAGCCGGGCGATTAGCTCCTATAATTCACCCCTCCACTTT
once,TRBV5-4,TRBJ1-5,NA,CASSLQGSNQPQHF,TGTGCCAGCAGTTTACAGGGTTCAAATCAGCCCCAGCATTTT
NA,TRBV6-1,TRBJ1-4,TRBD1,CASSEVLTGGGTNEKLFF,TGTGCCAGCAGTGAAGTCTTGACAGGGGGTGGAACTAATGAAAAACTGTTTTTT
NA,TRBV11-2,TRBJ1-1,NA,CASSLRLAMNTEAFF,TGTGCCAGCAGCTTACGACTAGCAATGAACACTGAAGCTTTCTTT
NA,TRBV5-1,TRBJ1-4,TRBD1,CASARTGFREKLFF,TGCGCCAGCGCCCGGACAGGTTTTAGGGAAAAACTGTTTTTT
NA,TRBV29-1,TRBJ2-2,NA,CSVGGRNTGELFF,TGCAGCGTTGGAGGTAGGAACACCGGGGAGCTGTTTTTT
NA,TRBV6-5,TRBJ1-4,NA,CASSYSIRGSNEKLFF,TGTGCCAGCAGTTACTCGATTCGGGGGTCGAATGAAAAACTGTTTTTT
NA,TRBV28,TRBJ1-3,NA,CASSSPGTAVNTIYF,TGTGCCAGCAGTTCACCTGGGACGGCGGTGAACACCATATATTTT
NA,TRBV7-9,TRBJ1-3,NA,CASTVSRGQGNTIYF,TGTGCCAGCACCGTTTCCCGCGGACAGGGAAACACCATATATTTT
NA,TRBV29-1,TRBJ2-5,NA,CSVAVQVETQYF,TGCAGCGTTGCAGTTCAGGTGGAGACCCAGTACTTC
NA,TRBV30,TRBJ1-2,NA,CAWIPDLTANYGYTF,TGTGCCTGGATCCCGGACCTGACAGCTAACTATGGCTACACCTTC
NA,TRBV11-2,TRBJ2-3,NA,CASSLALRATDTQYF,TGTGCCAGCAGCTTAGCTCTGCGGGCTACAGATACGCAGTATTTT
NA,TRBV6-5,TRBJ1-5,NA,CASSYSINQPQHF,TGTGCCAGCAGTTACTCGATTAACCAGCCCCAGCATTTT
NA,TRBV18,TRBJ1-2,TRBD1,CASSLGSGTVSYGYTF,TGTGCCAGCTCACTAGGGTCCGGGACAGTTTCCTATGGCTACACCTTC
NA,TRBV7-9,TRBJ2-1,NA,CASSLAGGTYNEQFF,TGTGCCAGCAGCTTAGCTGGCGGAACCTACAATGAGCAGTTCTTC
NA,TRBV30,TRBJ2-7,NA,CAWSYRAYEQYF,TGTGCCTGGAGCTACAGGGCCTACGAGCAGTACTTC
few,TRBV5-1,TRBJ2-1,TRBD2,CASSLGDYPRGNEQFF,TGCGCCAGCAGCTTGGGGGACTACCCTCGGGGCAATGAGCAGTTCTTC